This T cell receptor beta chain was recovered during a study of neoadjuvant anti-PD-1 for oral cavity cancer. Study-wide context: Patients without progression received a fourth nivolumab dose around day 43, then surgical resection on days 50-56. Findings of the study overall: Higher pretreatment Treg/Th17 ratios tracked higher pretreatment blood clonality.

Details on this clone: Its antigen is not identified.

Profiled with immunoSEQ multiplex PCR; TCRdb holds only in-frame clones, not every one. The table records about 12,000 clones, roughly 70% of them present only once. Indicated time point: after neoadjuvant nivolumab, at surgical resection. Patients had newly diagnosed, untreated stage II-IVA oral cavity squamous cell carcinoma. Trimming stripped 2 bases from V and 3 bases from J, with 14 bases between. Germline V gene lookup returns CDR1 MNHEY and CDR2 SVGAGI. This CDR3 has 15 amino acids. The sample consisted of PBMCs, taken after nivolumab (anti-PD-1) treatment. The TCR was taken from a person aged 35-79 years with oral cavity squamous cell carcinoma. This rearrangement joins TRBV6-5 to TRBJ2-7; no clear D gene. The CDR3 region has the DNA TGTGCCAGCAGTTACGGATTTACGTCAATCTACGAGCAGTACTTC. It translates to CASSYGFTSIYEQYF.